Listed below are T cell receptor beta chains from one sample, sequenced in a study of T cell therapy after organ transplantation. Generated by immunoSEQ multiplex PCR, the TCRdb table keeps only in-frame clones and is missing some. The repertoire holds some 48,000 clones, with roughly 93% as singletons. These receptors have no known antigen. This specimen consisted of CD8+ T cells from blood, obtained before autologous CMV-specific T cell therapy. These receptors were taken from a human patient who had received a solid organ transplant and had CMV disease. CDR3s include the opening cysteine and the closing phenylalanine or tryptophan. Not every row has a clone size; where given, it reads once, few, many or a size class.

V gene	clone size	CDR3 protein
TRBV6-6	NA	CASSYSIAGAGEQYF
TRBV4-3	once	CASSQELVLGNTIYF
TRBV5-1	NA	CASSVTGTGYTF
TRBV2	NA	CASSEAGRTGSYEQYF
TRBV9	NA	CASSVSAGTEEAFF
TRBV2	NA	CASSDQGITEAFF
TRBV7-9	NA	CASSPPPEDRRYNEQFF
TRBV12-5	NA	CASGQPNVNYGYTF
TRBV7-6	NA	CASSPRAGSSYNEQFF
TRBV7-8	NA	CASSRTAKSSYEQYF
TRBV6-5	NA	CASSSMTSGVQETQYF
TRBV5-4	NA	CASSLVGETQYF
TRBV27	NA	CASGEPRTAADEQYF
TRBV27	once	CASSLGAGGGEKLFF
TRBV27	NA	CASSLRARTGELFF
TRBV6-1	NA	CASSARIEGDTEAFF
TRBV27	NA	CASSPSFGGALRISYEQFF
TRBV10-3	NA	CAISGRQGEEGVNTEAFF
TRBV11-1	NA	CASSLGRDSSYEQYF
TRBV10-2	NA	CASSEGLAGLNEQFF
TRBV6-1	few	CASSELPTGGKLFF
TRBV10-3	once	CAISESRGLAGRRGTGELFF
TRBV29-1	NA	CSVEFGGPSYEQYF
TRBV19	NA	CASSTPHTGGFTDTQYF